These 18 T cell receptor beta chains originate from one sample sequenced in a study of human CD4 T cells and Enterobacteriaceae. Repertoires were generated with immunoSEQ multiplex PCR, while TCRdb's copy carries only in-frame clones and drops some. The sample lists just under 30,000 clones; 70% to 85% were seen once. All CD4+ cells other than CD45RA+CCR7+CD95- naive cells were sorted as memory, over 98% pure. The sequencing sample was made of memory CD4+ T cells from blood. These receptor sequences come from a human donor in good health.

The chain carries TRBV4-1 and TRBJ2-7; TRBD2 might be the D (6 bases). Trimming pared 1 base from V and 7 bases from J, leaving 14 bases between. CDR1 is MGHRA, CDR2 YSYEKL, per germline. The CDR3 is 14 residues long. CDR3 bases: TGCGCCAGCAGCCAAGGCGAGAGGAGGGAGGAGCAGTACTTC. The encoded protein is CASSQGERREEQYF.

The rearrangement joins TRBV6-5 to TRBJ1-5; no definite D call. Germline V lookup: CDR1 MNHEY, CDR2 SVGAGI. V lost 0 bases to trimming and J lost 3 bases, with 3 bases between them. CDR3 length: 13 residues. CDR3 residues: CASSYSANQPQHF. For the CDR3, the DNA is TGTGCCAGCAGTTACTCGGCCAATCAGCCCCAGCATTTT.

J is TRBJ2-1 and V is TRBV29-1, with a tentative D call TRBD2 (5 bases). CDR1 is SQVTM and CDR2 is ANQGSEA in the germline V gene. Trimming pared 1 base from V and 7 bases from J, leaving 23 bases between. There are 17 residues in the CDR3. The CDR3 loop is CSVEVASHISRRNEQFF. CDR3 nucleotide sequence: TGCAGCGTTGAAGTAGCTAGCCATATATCTAGGCGGAATGAGCAGTTCTTC.

V and J are TRBV28 and TRBJ2-5; 11 bases agree with TRBD1. V gave up 4 bases and J gave up 2 bases; unmatched junction bases: 6. Looked up from germline, CDR1 is MDHEN and CDR2 is SYDVKM. The length of the CDR3 is 16 residues. This chain's CDR3 is CASSSYGTGGQETQYF. CDR3 nucleotide sequence: TGTGCCAGCAGTTCGTACGGGACAGGGGGACAAGAGACCCAGTACTTC. Drawing the rest from reference TRBV28 and TRBJ2-5, the complete variable domain is DVKVTQSSRYLVKRTGEKVFLECVQDMDHENMFWYRQDPGLGLRLIYFSYDVKMKEKGDIPEGYSVSREKKERFSLILESASTNQTSMYLCASSSYGTGGQETQYFGPGTRLLVL.

V usage is TRBV6-6 and J usage is TRBJ2-7; TRBD1 agrees at 7 bases. The V segment lost 4 bases and the J segment 1 base; nucleotides outside the gene matches: 7. The CDR3 totals 15 residues. Per germline, CDR1 MNHNY and CDR2 SVGAGI (reference sequence). CDR3 region: CASSSSGDSSYEQYF. CDR3 sequence (DNA): TGTGCCAGCAGTTCATCTGGGGACAGTTCCTACGAGCAGTACTTC.

This chain joins TRBV4-1 and TRBJ2-7, with TRBD1 identical over 9 bases. The germline V gene has CDR1 MGHRA and CDR2 YSYEKL. This CDR3 comprises 16 residues. The J segment lost 2 bases and the V segment lost 4 bases, leaving 9 bases of the junction unmatched. CDR3 loop: CASSLYEGQGTYEQYF. The CDR3 DNA sequence: TGCGCCAGCAGCCTCTACGAGGGACAGGGCACCTACGAGCAGTACTTC.

V and J are TRBV9 and TRBJ2-7, with 12 nucleotides matching TRBD1. CDR1 and CDR2 (germline): SGDLS, YYNGEE. The CDR3 covers 15 residues. Trimming took 3 bases from V and 3 from J; bases not matched to a gene: 4. The CDR3 sequence is CASSEGTGGFYEQYF. CDR3 sequence (DNA): TGTGCCAGCAGCGAGGGGACAGGGGGCTTCTACGAGCAGTACTTC.

This chain uses TRBV5-6 with TRBJ1-5; weak D call: TRBD1 (5 bases). Trimming shortened V by 3 bases and J by 4 bases, and 17 bases separated the two germline ends. Per the germline V gene, CDR1 is SGHDT and CDR2 is YYEEEE. The CDR3 covers 16 residues. The CDR3 reads CASSWGLGSTNQPQHF. CDR3 coding DNA: TGTGCCAGCAGCTGGGGACTTGGATCAACGAATCAGCCCCAGCATTTT.

The V and J genes are TRBV25-1 and TRBJ2-7; 8 positions agree with TRBD1. The CDR3 is 14 amino acids. J was trimmed by 1 base and V by 4 bases; bases with no gene match: 3. Germline values: CDR1 MGHDK, CDR2 SYGVNS. The CDR3 sequence: CASSVGQGSYEQYF. The CDR3 nucleotides read TGTGCCAGCAGTGTAGGACAGGGATCCTACGAGCAGTACTTC.

V usage is TRBV19 and J usage is TRBJ1-1, with D possibly being TRBD1 (6 bases). The CDR3 length is 13 residues. Trimming pared 10 bases from V and 2 bases from J, leaving 14 bases between. Germline V gives CDR1 LNHDA, CDR2 SQIVND (reference sequence). The CDR3 nucleotides are TGTGCCATAGTACCGACAGGCAACACTGAAGCTTTCTTT. Protein: CAIVPTGNTEAFF.

This chain joins TRBV30 and TRBJ1-4; weak D call: TRBD1 (5 bases). This CDR3 spans 12 amino acids. CDR1 GTSNPN and CDR2 SVGIG come from the germline V gene (reference sequence). Between the trimmed V and J ends, which lost 2 bases and 7 bases, there was a span of 8 bases. CDR3 in DNA: TGTGCCTGGAGTAGGGGAGGTGAAAAACTGTTTTTT. It encodes CAWSRGGEKLFF.

CDR3 in amino acids: CASSLRIQETQYF. For the CDR3, the DNA is TGTGCCAGCAGCTTGAGGATACAAGAGACCCAGTACTTC. This chain links TRBV5-5 with TRBJ2-5; D is unresolved. Per the germline V gene, CDR1 is SGHKS and CDR2 is YYEKEE (reference sequence). The CDR3 covers 13 residues. V shed 1 base and J shed 2 bases, with 6 bases lying between them.

The gene calls are TRBV4-1 and TRBJ2-1, with TRBD2 matching over 9 bases. Germline CDR1 is MGHRA and CDR2 is YSYEKL. The CDR3 runs 21 residues. J was trimmed by 2 bases and V by 4 bases; bases with no gene match: 21. CDR3 DNA sequence: TGCGCCAGCAGCCTCCGGCCCAGCCCGGCTAGCGGGATCGGGGCCTACAATGAGCAGTTCTTC. Encoded protein: CASSLRPSPASGIGAYNEQFF.

The rearrangement joins TRBV7-2 to TRBJ2-3; the match to TRBD2 covers 8 bases. This CDR3 has 16 residues. Germline V CDR1 and CDR2: SGHTA, FQGNSA. V was pared by 2 bases and J by 2 bases, with 6 bases of the junction left unmatched. The chain's CDR3 is CASSLPPGGVTDTQYF. The CDR3 region has the DNA TGTGCCAGCAGCTTACCCCCGGGAGGGGTCACAGATACGCAGTATTTT.

CDR3 amino acids: CASSIDRGDTEAFF. DNA for the CDR3: TGTGCCAGTAGTATAGATCGCGGGGACACTGAAGCTTTCTTT. V gene TRBV19 combines with J gene TRBJ1-1; D remains unclear. Trimming stripped 0 bases from V and 3 bases from J, with 8 bases between. The CDR3 is made up of 14 amino acids. Germline-derived CDR1 and CDR2 are LNHDA and SQIVND (reference sequence).

In nucleotides, the CDR3 is TGTGCCAGCTGCTCCACAGGGGGCGGCTGCACTGAAGCTTTCTTT. Encoded protein: CASCSTGGGCTEAFF. The chain employs TRBV4-2 and TRBJ1-1; TRBD1 agrees at 9 bases. This CDR3 is 15 amino acids long. Per the germline V gene, CDR1 is LGHNA and CDR2 is YNFKEQ. After removal of 8 bases from V and 4 bases from J, the junction contained 11 bases not matched to a gene.

The chain combines TRBV28 with TRBJ2-1, with D tentatively TRBD1 (5 bases). Deletions cut 3 bases from V and 0 bases from J, with 12 bases between. Per germline, CDR1 MDHEN and CDR2 SYDVKM. This CDR3 spans 16 amino acids. The CDR3 loop is CASSLVGPSSYNEQFF. The DNA for the CDR3 is TGTGCCAGCAGTTTGGTGGGGCCCAGCTCCTACAATGAGCAGTTCTTC.

The J gene is TRBJ1-5, the V gene TRBV19; the match to TRBD1 covers 7 bases. The CDR3 spans 17 residues. Looked up from germline, CDR1 is LNHDA and CDR2 is SQIVND (reference sequence). V dropped 6 bases and J dropped 0; count of bases not matched to a gene: 11. The CDR3 reads CASRALQGTYSNQPQHF. Here the CDR3 DNA reads TGTGCCAGTAGGGCCCTACAGGGGACCTATAGCAATCAGCCCCAGCATTTT.